This TCR beta chain is from a study of T-cell memory formation after mild COVID-19. TCRdb ran MiXCR on the 5' RACE reads and lists one entry per CDR3 protein. Of 110,000 to 150,000 distinct CDR3 sequences detected, 11% to 15% appear once; the ten largest clones hold about 26%. Trimming cost V 4 bases and J 5 bases, with 11 bases left between them. The CDR3 contains 13 residues. Germline values: CDR1 MNHEY, CDR2 SVGEGT. The receptor was isolated from an adult woman who had mild COVID-19 (a few samples of this study predate the infection). Cell type and time point are not known. The specimen was PBMCs or a T cell subset sorted from them (not recorded which). The chain is built from TRBV6-2 or TRBV6-3 and TRBJ2-5; tentatively, D is TRBD2 (6 bases). The CDR3 coding sequence is TGTGCCAGCAGTTGGAGGGTCCTGGAGACCCAGTACTTC. Residues: CASSWRVLETQYF.